A selection of T cell receptor beta chains follows, all from one sample in a study of cytotoxic CD8 clonotypes in ibrutinib-treated CLL. The table came from immunoSEQ multiplex PCR; TCRdb's copy has only in-frame clones and leaves some out. The sample holds more than 25,000 clones; 76% are singletons and the top ten take 51%. This material consisted of PBMCs, taken after 36 months of ibrutinib treatment. These receptors originate from a human donor with chronic lymphocytic leukemia. The CDR3 runs from the conserved cysteine through the conserved F or W. D genes are given only for firm matches. Rows may omit the clone size; those that give it use once, few, many or a size class.

TGTGCCAGCAGGTCCGGGACAGCCTCCTTGGAGCAGTACTTC	CASRSGTASLEQYF	TRBV6-5	TRBD1	.	TRBJ2-7
TGTGCCAGCAGCCAAGAGTTAGCGGGGGTCTTGGCCCAGTACTTC	CASSQELAGVLAQYF	TRBV4-2	TRBD2	.	TRBJ2-5
TGTGCCAGCAGCCGGGAGAGCCACGAGCAGTACTTC	CASSRESHEQYF	TRBV7-9	.	.	TRBJ2-7
TGTGCCAGCAGTTCCGTCGTTAACACTGAAGCTTTCTTT	CASSSVVNTEAFF	TRBV7-9	.	.	TRBJ1-1
TGCGCCAGCAGCCAAGCCACGGGACGTCAGAACACTGAAGCTTTCTTT	CASSQATGRQNTEAFF	TRBV4-1	.	.	TRBJ1-1
TGTGCCACCAGCAGAGATCAGGTTAACACTGAAGCTTTCTTT	CATSRDQVNTEAFF	TRBV15	.	.	TRBJ1-1
TGTGCCAGTTACCGACAGGGTTGGACTGAAGCTTTCTTT	CASYRQGWTEAFF	TRBV6-5	TRBD1	.	TRBJ1-1
TGCGCCAGCAGCGCAGATAATGATGAAAAACTGTTTTTT	CASSADNDEKLFF	TRBV5-1	.	few	TRBJ1-4
TGCGCCAGCCAGGACAGGAATTCACCCCTCCACTTT	CASQDRNSPLHF	TRBV5-1	TRBD1	.	TRBJ1-6
TGTGCCAGCAGCGAGACCCAGGGGGCTGGTGGCTACACCTTC	CASSETQGAGGYTF	TRBV7-9	TRBD1	once	TRBJ1-2
TGTGCCAGCAGTTCCGACAGGGCCCCCAATCAGCCCCAGCATTTT	CASSSDRAPNQPQHF	TRBV5-6	TRBD1	.	TRBJ1-5
TGTGCCAGCAGCACCCCTCGCGGAGGCGCCTACGAGCAGTACTTC	CASSTPRGGAYEQYF	TRBV27	.	.	TRBJ2-7
TGTGCCAGTAGTATGACAGCTAACTATGGCTACACCTTC	CASSMTANYGYTF	TRBV19	.	.	TRBJ1-2
TGTGCCAGCAGCTTAGCGGGACTGCTTAATTCACCCCTCCACTTT	CASSLAGLLNSPLHF	TRBV7-2	.	.	TRBJ1-6
TGTGCCAGCAGCGACGGAGTCTACGAGCAGTACTTC	CASSDGVYEQYF	TRBV7-9	.	.	TRBJ2-7
TGTGCCAGCAGCTCGGACAGGAAAGGTTCACCCCTCCACTTT	CASSSDRKGSPLHF	TRBV5-4	TRBD1	.	TRBJ1-6
TGTGCCAGCAGTTTCACAGGGGATGAGCAGTTCTTC	CASSFTGDEQFF	TRBV27	TRBD1	once	TRBJ2-1
TGTGCCAGCAGCTTGGCCGGCACCGCGGAGTACTTC	CASSLAGTAEYF	TRBV5-5	.	.	TRBJ2-7
TGTGCCAGCAGCGCTCAGTGGGGGGCGGATACGCAGTATTTT	CASSAQWGADTQYF	TRBV9	.	.	TRBJ2-3
TGTGCCAGCAGTGAAGCCCAGGACAATCAGCCCCAGCATTTT	CASSEAQDNQPQHF	TRBV2	.	many	TRBJ1-5
TGTGCCAGCAGCCCCCCGGACAGATTCACCGGGGAGCTGTTTTTT	CASSPPDRFTGELFF	TRBV5-6	.	.	TRBJ2-2